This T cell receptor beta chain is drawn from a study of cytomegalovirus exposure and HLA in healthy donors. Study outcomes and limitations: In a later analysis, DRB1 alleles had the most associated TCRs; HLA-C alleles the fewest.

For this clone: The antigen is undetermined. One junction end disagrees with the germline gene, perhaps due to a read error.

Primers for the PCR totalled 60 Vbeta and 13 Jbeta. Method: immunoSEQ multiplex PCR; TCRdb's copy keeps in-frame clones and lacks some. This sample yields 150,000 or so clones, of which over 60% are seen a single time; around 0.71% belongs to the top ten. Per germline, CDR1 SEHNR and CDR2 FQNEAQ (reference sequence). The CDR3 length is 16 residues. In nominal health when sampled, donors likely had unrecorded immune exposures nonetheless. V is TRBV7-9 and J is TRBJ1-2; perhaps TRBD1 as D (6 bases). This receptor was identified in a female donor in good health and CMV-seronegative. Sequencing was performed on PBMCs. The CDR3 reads CSSSLESGTPIYGYTF. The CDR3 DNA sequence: TGTTCCAGCAGCTTAGAGTCCGGGACACCTATCTATGGCTACACCTTC.